These 11 T cell receptor beta chains came from one sample sequenced in a study of CD8+CD57+ T cells in acquired aplastic anemia. Template material for TCR beta VDJ and CDR3 profiling consisted of genomic DNA. TCRdb ran MiXCR on the reads and lists one entry per CDR3 protein. The table lists just over 200,000 distinct CDR3 sequences, more than 55% of them singletons. Only patients with CD8+CD57+ cell expansion on flow cytometry were chosen for sequencing. Material: sorted CD4+, CD8+, or CD8+CD57+ T cells (not recorded which) from PBMCs. The receptors were gathered from a human donor with aplastic anemia.

The chain employs TRBV9 and TRBJ2-5; no firm D call. The CDR3 is 11 amino acids. With 0 bases removed from V and 5 bases from J, the gap between germline ends came to 2 bases. The germline V gene has CDR1 SGDLS and CDR2 YYNGEE. The CDR3 loop is CASSVDETQYF. DNA of the CDR3: TGTGCCAGCAGCGTAGATGAGACCCAGTACTTC.

This clonotype is a singleton in its sample. V usage is TRBV5-1 and J usage is TRBJ2-5; D gene unclear. The germline V gene encodes CDR1 SGHRS and CDR2 YFSETQ. The CDR3 is 11 residues long. The V and J ends lost 2 bases and 3 bases respectively, with 2 bases between them. The CDR3 region has the DNA TGCGCCAGCAGCTTTGAAGAGACCCAGTACTTC. It encodes CASSFEETQYF.

The chain joins TRBV7-9 to TRBJ2-1; D not certain. V was clipped by 2 bases and J by 3 bases, with 14 bases between them. Germline CDR1 and CDR2: SEHNR and FQNEAQ (reference sequence). The CDR3 totals 16 residues. The CDR3 loop reads CASSLLLVTDYNEQFF. CDR3 DNA sequence: TGTGCCAGCAGCTTATTGCTTGTAACGGACTACAATGAGCAGTTCTTC.

This chain uses TRBV5-1 with TRBJ2-7; 7 positions agree with TRBD2. The CDR3 consists of 15 residues. Unmatched junction bases numbered 10, after V lost 4 bases and J lost 3 bases. Looked up from germline, CDR1 is SGHRS and CDR2 is YFSETQ. The CDR3 sequence: CASSQGQAGLYEQYF. The CDR3 coding sequence is TGCGCCAGCAGCCAAGGACAAGCGGGGCTCTACGAGCAGTACTTC.

The chain uses TRBV20-1 and TRBJ1-2, with D possibly being TRBD1 (6 bases). CDR1 is DFQATT and CDR2 is SNEGSKA in the germline V gene (reference sequence). V lost 3 bases and J lost 6, with 17 bases in between. There are 14 residues in the CDR3. DNA of the CDR3: TGCAGTGCTAGCCCACAGACAGGATCCCATGGCTACACCTTC. Protein product: CSASPQTGSHGYTF.

This clonotype was counted a few times. The chain carries TRBV7-2 and TRBJ2-7; tentatively, D is TRBD2 (6 bases). Trimming removed 0 bases at V and 5 bases at J, with 14 bases between. CDR3 length: 15 amino acids. CDR1 and CDR2 (germline): SGHTA, FQGNSA. As DNA, the CDR3 is TGTGCCAGCAGCTTAGCCGGGACTTACACCCACGAGCAGTACTTC. It yields the protein CASSLAGTYTHEQYF.

This chain connects TRBV7-4 to TRBJ1-6; D possibly corresponds to TRBD1 (6 bases). Germline lookup yields CDR1 SGHVT and CDR2 SQSDAQ. This CDR3 spans 14 amino acids. V was shortened by 6 bases and J by 8 bases, with 14 bases between the two germline ends. The CDR3 is CASRQGQTYSPLHF. CDR3 nucleotide sequence: TGTGCCAGCAGACAGGGACAAACGTATTCACCCCTCCACTTT.

This clonotype has just a few counts. The rearrangement uses TRBV7-2 and TRBJ1-2; D remains unclear. CDR1 SGHTA and CDR2 FQGNSA come from the germline V gene. The CDR3 length is 13 residues. V dropped 5 bases and J dropped 4 bases, with 11 bases sitting between them. CDR3 DNA: TGTGCCAGCAGCCCCAGTGTGTTCTATGGCTACACCTTC. Encoded protein: CASSPSVFYGYTF.

This chain uses TRBV7-8 with TRBJ2-1; D remains unclear. Germline lookup yields CDR1 SGHVS and CDR2 FQNEAQ. Between the trimmed V and J ends, which lost 1 base and 6 bases, there was a span of 4 bases. CDR3 length: 12 residues. The CDR3 region is CASSLVGNEQFF. CDR3 DNA sequence: TGTGCCAGCAGCTTAGTAGGCAATGAGCAGTTCTTC.

This chain links TRBV11-2 with TRBJ2-7, with D possibly matching TRBD2 (6 bases). Trimming took 1 base from V and 8 from J, leaving 9 bases between them. The CDR3 length is 12 residues. Germline V gene sequence: CDR1 SGHAT, CDR2 FQNNGV. The CDR3 here is CASSLAGGKQYF. DNA of the CDR3: TGTGCCAGCAGCTTAGCCGGGGGTAAGCAGTACTTC.

Comments on this clonotype: Since a much larger clone is just one base distant, this may be a read error. The chain joins TRBV10-1 to TRBJ2-1; tentatively, D is TRBD1 (6 bases). The CDR3 runs to 14 residues. Looked up from germline, CDR1 is WNHNN and CDR2 is SYGVQD (reference sequence). Trimming removed 4 bases at V and 6 bases at J, with 13 bases between. DNA for the CDR3: TGCGCCAGCAGTGTGGAGCAGGACAGCAATGAGCAGTTCTTC. This sequence encodes CASSVEQDSNEQFF.